These 6 T cell receptor beta chains were sequenced from one sample in a study of TIL therapy for anti-PD-1-resistant metastatic lung cancer. Described time point: pre-treatment sample, taken before nivolumab and TIL therapy. The immunoSEQ assay was v3. Clones were read by immunoSEQ multiplex PCR, and TCRdb kept only the in-frame ones, dropping some. This sample yields approximately 40,000 clones, of which 73% are seen a single time; over 5.5% belongs to the top ten. The sample here was blood, taken at baseline. These receptor sequences come from a person aged 25 to 80 with non-small cell lung cancer.

This clone has a handful of counts. The chain is built from TRBV6-6 and TRBJ1-5; D gene uncertain. V gave up 2 bases and J gave up 8 bases, with 7 bases separating them. The CDR3 is 12 amino acids. The germline V gene encodes CDR1 MNHNY and CDR2 SVGAGI (reference sequence). CDR3 residues: CASSYPKEPQHF. DNA of the CDR3: TGTGCCAGCAGTTACCCGAAGGAGCCCCAGCATTTT.

The V call is TRBV5-4, the J call TRBJ2-5; 11 bases agree with TRBD1. This CDR3 comprises 18 residues. Trimming cost V 3 bases and J 3 bases; bases outside gene matches: 13. Germline CDR1 and CDR2: SGHNT and YYREEE (reference sequence). The CDR3 spells CASSWGQGVPGGKETQYF. CDR3 nucleotides: TGTGCCAGCAGCTGGGGACAGGGGGTCCCTGGTGGGAAAGAGACCCAGTACTTC.

The chain uses TRBV19 and TRBJ1-1; no reliable D call. Germline-derived CDR1 and CDR2 are LNHDA and SQIVND (reference sequence). Trimming cost V 7 bases and J 2 bases, with 11 bases left between them. This CDR3 comprises 13 residues. This CDR3 is CASKKTLNTEAFF. The CDR3 DNA sequence: TGTGCCAGTAAAAAGACTCTAAACACTGAAGCTTTCTTT.

This chain connects TRBV7-2 to TRBJ2-1; D might be TRBD2 (5 bases). The ends were cut back, 4 bases at V and 4 bases at J, with 8 bases in the middle. The length of the CDR3 is 13 residues. Germline V gene lookup returns CDR1 SGHTA and CDR2 FQGNSA. CDR3 region: CASSSRVYNEQFF. The CDR3 nucleotides are TGTGCCAGCAGCTCGAGGGTTTACAATGAGCAGTTCTTC.

This clone was counted a few times. This chain's CDR3 is CASSLTQREAFF. The CDR3 bases are TGTGCCAGCAGCTTGACGCAGAGAGAAGCTTTCTTT. V usage is TRBV5-6 and J usage is TRBJ1-1; D not certain. Germline CDR1 and CDR2: SGHDT and YYEEEE. Trimming removed 1 base at V and 8 bases at J, with 9 bases between. CDR3 length equals 12 residues. Variable domain in full (rest from reference TRBV5-6 and TRBJ1-1): DAGVTQSPTHLIKTRGQQVTLRCSPKSGHDTVSWYQQALGQGPQFIFQYYEEEERQRGNFPDRFSGHQFPNYSSELNVNALLLGDSALYLCASSLTQREAFFGQGTRLTVV.

V usage is TRBV19 and J usage is TRBJ2-2, with TRBD2 matching 7 bases. Germline V gives CDR1 LNHDA, CDR2 SQIVND (reference sequence). Trimming at V came to 6 bases and at J to 7 bases, leaving 11 bases not matched to a gene. This CDR3 is 15 amino acids long. CDR3 sequence reads: CASRTSRGDGGELFF. CDR3 DNA: TGTGCCAGTAGAACCTCCCGGGGGGATGGCGGGGAGCTGTTTTTT.